The rows below give T cell receptor beta chains drawn from one sample of a study of cytomegalovirus exposure and HLA in healthy donors. Assay used: immunoSEQ multiplex PCR; TCRdb lists only in-frame clones, some missing. In total, the table holds about 48,000 clones. Sample: PBMCs. Receptors originate from a woman between 40 and 50 years old in good health and CMV-seronegative. The CDR3 runs from the conserved cysteine through the conserved F or W. Each record gives: V gene, D gene, J gene, CDR3 protein, CDR3 DNA. The D gene is left open where the match is weak.

>TRBV6-1|TRBD1|TRBJ2-7
CASSRSQGAGEQYF
TGTGCCAGCAGTAGGTCCCAGGGGGCGGGCGAGCAGTACTTC
>TRBV11-3|TRBD2|TRBJ2-7
CASSLGSRTSGSYSYEQYF
TGTGCCAGCAGCTTAGGGTCTCGGACTAGCGGGAGCTACTCCTACGAGCAGTACTTC
>TRBV12-2|NA|TRBJ2-7
CASRFTTGLAGVKYIYEQYF
TGTGCAAGTCGCTTTACTACGGGACTAGCGGGAGTGAAGTATATCTACGAGCAGTACTTC
>TRBV19|TRBD1|TRBJ1-5
CASRPGQVGYSNQPQHF
TGTGCCAGCCGACCCGGACAGGTGGGATATAGCAATCAGCCCCAGCATTTT
>TRBV19|TRBD2|TRBJ2-5
CASSIPAGGVETQYF
TGTGCCAGTAGTATTCCAGCGGGAGGAGTAGAGACCCAGTACTTC
>TRBV4-3|TRBD1|TRBJ1-2
CASSQETHRGSYGYTF
TGCGCCAGCAGCCAAGAAACCCACAGGGGCTCCTATGGCTACACCTTC
>TRBV2|TRBD1|TRBJ1-4
CARLGWDRGATNEKLFF
TGTGCCAGGCTCGGTTGGGACAGGGGGGCAACTAATGAAAAACTGTTTTTT
>TRBV7-9|TRBD1|TRBJ1-5
CASSTTRQGGGQPQHF
TGTGCCAGCAGCACAACGCGCCAGGGGGGTGGTCAGCCCCAGCATTTT
>TRBV5-1|NA|TRBJ1-2
CASSPLGIGQGGGYTF
TGCGCCAGCAGCCCGCTTGGTATAGGGCAGGGAGGTGGCTACACCTTC
>TRBV10-3|NA|TRBJ1-1
CAINGRLDTEAFF
TGTGCCATCAACGGGAGGTTGGACACTGAAGCTTTCTTT
>TRBV19|NA|TRBJ1-1
CASTPLRGLRGVRRGAFF
TGTGCCAGTACCCCTCTAAGAGGACTACGGGGGGTAAGACGGGGAGCTTTCTTT
>TRBV21-1|NA|TRBJ1-1
CASSKQTHWTEAFF
TGTGCCAGCAGCAAGCAAACCCACTGGACTGAAGCTTTCTTT
>TRBV6-1|TRBD1|TRBJ1-3
CASSMRTGTGNTIYF
TGTGCCAGCAGTATGCGGACAGGGACTGGAAACACCATATATTTT
>TRBV6-1|NA|TRBJ1-5
CASSGQGGNGQPQHF
TGTGCCAGCAGTGGTCAGGGTGGGAACGGACAGCCCCAGCATTTT
>TRBV5-1|NA|TRBJ2-7
CASSLQGLGYEQYF
TGCGCCAGCAGCCTGCAGGGGCTAGGCTACGAGCAGTACTTC
>TRBV5-1|TRBD1|TRBJ1-1
CASSTETGSNTEAFF
TGCGCCAGCAGCACCGAGACAGGGTCGAACACTGAAGCTTTCTTT
>TRBV5-1|NA|TRBJ1-3
CASSLEHLGNTIYF
TGCGCCAGCAGCTTAGAACACCTTGGAAACACCATATATTTT
>TRBV9|NA|TRBJ2-3
CASSVDGVRLDTQYF
TGTGCCAGCAGCGTAGACGGGGTACGGTTGGATACGCAGTATTTT
>TRBV5-1|NA|TRBJ2-7
CASSFTFPSYEQYF
TGCGCCAGCAGCTTCACTTTCCCTTCCTACGAGCAGTACTTC
>TRBV19|TRBD1|TRBJ2-7
CASRDRGSSYEQYF
TGTGCCAGTAGGGACAGGGGGAGCTCCTACGAGCAGTACTTC
>TRBV19|TRBD1|TRBJ2-1
CASSWDRQGYNEQFF
TGTGCCAGTAGCTGGGACAGACAAGGATACAATGAGCAGTTCTTC
>TRBV9|TRBD1|TRBJ1-1
CASSGGTGDTEAFF
TGTGCCAGCAGCGGCGGGACAGGGGACACTGAAGCTTTCTTT
>TRBV5-1|TRBD2|TRBJ2-7
CASSLAPGLHYEQYF
TGCGCCAGCAGCTTGGCCCCGGGACTACACTACGAGCAGTACTTC
>TRBV6-5|TRBD1|TRBJ1-2
CASKTGGGNYGYTF
TGTGCCAGCAAAACAGGGGGGGGAAATTATGGCTACACCTTC
>TRBV23-1|TRBD1|TRBJ2-7
CASSQWGTDLYEQYF
TGCGCCAGCAGTCAATGGGGGACAGACCTCTACGAGCAGTACTTC
>TRBV4-1|NA|TRBJ1-2
CASSQLQDVYGYTF
TGCGCCAGCAGCCAGCTACAGGACGTCTATGGCTACACCTTC
>TRBV7-9|TRBD1|TRBJ1-2
CASSRGQGNGYTF
TGTGCCAGCAGCCGGGGACAGGGGAATGGCTACACCTTC
>TRBV5-1|NA|TRBJ1-5
CASSLTGNSNQPQHF
TGCGCCAGCAGCTTGACAGGGAATAGCAATCAGCCCCAGCATTTT
>TRBV9|TRBD1|TRBJ1-2
CASSVGPGQDGGYTF
TGTGCCAGCAGCGTAGGCCCCGGACAGGACGGTGGCTACACCTTC
>TRBV5-4|NA|TRBJ2-3
CASSLGGGAGTDTQYF
TGTGCCAGCAGCTTGGGAGGTGGGGCTGGTACAGATACGCAGTATTTT
>TRBV7-9|TRBD2|TRBJ2-4
CASSSGGGWGKNIQYF
TGTGCCAGCAGCTCGGGAGGAGGGTGGGGCAAAAACATTCAGTACTTC
>TRBV7-9|TRBD1|TRBJ1-1
CASSFRGSTEAFF
TGTGCCAGCAGCTTCAGGGGGAGCACTGAAGCTTTCTTT
>TRBV7-9|NA|TRBJ1-2
CASSATAQGGGYTF
TGTGCCAGCAGCGCAACGGCGCAGGGCGGTGGCTACACCTTC
>TRBV30|NA|TRBJ1-1
CAGSVRYRTNTEAFF
TGTGCCGGGAGTGTACGGTACAGAACGAACACTGAAGCTTTCTTT
>TRBV6-4|NA|TRBJ1-1
CASSFGQNTEAFF
TGTGCCAGCAGCTTTGGACAGAACACTGAAGCTTTCTTT
>TRBV7-9|NA|TRBJ2-3
CASSLTSTDKQYF
TGTGCCAGCAGCTTAACTAGCACAGATAAGCAGTATTTT
>TRBV4-1|TRBD1|TRBJ2-5
CASSQVTGVVGETQYF
TGCGCCAGCAGCCAAGTAACAGGGGTAGTCGGAGAGACCCAGTACTTC
>TRBV14|NA|TRBJ2-5
CASSRTEETQYF
TGTGCCAGCAGCCGGACAGAAGAGACCCAGTACTTC